These T cell receptor beta chains were read from a single sample in a study of CD8 T cell repertoires and HIV-1 epitope variants. The repertoire was sequenced with immunoSEQ multiplex PCR; TCRdb's copy has only in-frame clones and lacks some. Among a few thousand clones, nearly 70% were seen once, and the ten largest hold about 42%. The antigens of these receptors remain unknown. Sequenced sample: cultured CD8+ T cells derived from PBMCs. Receptors were obtained from a male donor with HIV. The CDR3 runs from the conserved cysteine through the conserved F or W. The order of the fields is D gene, clone size, J gene, V gene, CDR3 DNA, CDR3 protein. The D gene is left open where the match is weak. Size values are once, few and many counts, or a class for expanded clones, and some rows have none.

NA,NA,TRBJ2-1,TRBV7-6,TGTGCCAGCAGCTTAGCGCGGGTCGGGAACTCCTACAATGAGCAGTTCTTC,CASSLARVGNSYNEQFF
TRBD1,NA,TRBJ2-7,TRBV7-2,TGTGCCAGCAGCCCCGTGGACAGGGTTTACGAGCAGTACTTC,CASSPVDRVYEQYF
TRBD2,NA,TRBJ2-7,TRBV10-3,TGTGCCATCAGTGAAGCTACTAGCGGGAGACACCAGTACTTC,CAISEATSGRHQYF
NA,NA,TRBJ2-2,TRBV2,TGTGCCAGCAGTGAAGACGCAGGTGGGGCCGGGGAGCTGTTTTTT,CASSEDAGGAGELFF
TRBD1,once,TRBJ2-7,TRBV27,TGTGCCAGCAGTCCACCCGGGACAGGTCGTGAGCAGTACTTC,CASSPPGTGREQYF
NA,NA,TRBJ1-1,TRBV5-1,TGCGCCAGCAGCTCTAGGGGGGCAGGTAATCTGTACACTGAAGCTTTCTTT,CASSSRGAGNLYTEAFF
NA,NA,TRBJ2-6,TRBV6-5,TGTGCCAGCAGTTATGCGCCGGGCTCTGGGGCCAACGTCCTGACTTTC,CASSYAPGSGANVLTF
NA,NA,TRBJ1-2,TRBV28,TGTGCCAGCAGCCCTACAGGGAACTATGGCTACACCTTC,CASSPTGNYGYTF
NA,NA,TRBJ2-7,TRBV28,TGTGCCAGCAGTTCCCTCGGGACCGAACCCTACGAGCAGTACTTC,CASSSLGTEPYEQYF
TRBD2,NA,TRBJ2-1,TRBV28,TGTGCCAGCAGTTCAATACTAGCGGGGGAGTGGGATGAGCAGTTCTTC,CASSSILAGEWDEQFF
TRBD1,NA,TRBJ1-5,TRBV6-5,TGTGCCACATCAGGGGGCGTTCGCAATCAGCCCCAGCATTTT,CATSGGVRNQPQHF
NA,NA,TRBJ1-1,TRBV7-9,TGTGCCAGCAGCCAAACAGGGATCAACACTGAAGCTTTCTTT,CASSQTGINTEAFF
NA,NA,TRBJ2-5,TRBV5-8,TGTGCCAGCAGCTTGACGTCCATCCAAGAGACCCAGTACTTC,CASSLTSIQETQYF
TRBD1,few,TRBJ1-1,TRBV9,TGTGCCAGCAGCGTAGGAACAGGGGAGGGGACTGAAGCTTTCTTT,CASSVGTGEGTEAFF
TRBD1,NA,TRBJ2-3,TRBV4-3,TGCGCCAGCAGCCATATCGGGACAGTCGGCACAGATACGCAGTATTTT,CASSHIGTVGTDTQYF
TRBD1,NA,TRBJ1-5,TRBV19,TGTGCCAGTAGTACCACAGGGGGCGCAAGTCAGCCCCAGCATTTT,CASSTTGGASQPQHF
NA,large,TRBJ1-2,TRBV4-3,TGCGCCAGCAGCCAAGATCCCGTCGAACTCGACTATGGCTACACCTTC,CASSQDPVELDYGYTF
NA,NA,TRBJ2-2,TRBV14,TGTGCCAGCAGGCTAGAAGCGAACACCGGGGAGCTGTTTTTT,CASRLEANTGELFF
NA,NA,TRBJ2-2,TRBV9,TGTGCCAGCAGTGTAGGGTCCACCGGGGAGCTGTTTTTT,CASSVGSTGELFF
TRBD1,NA,TRBJ2-7,TRBV19,TGTGCCAGTAGTATGGGAAGCCCGGGACAGGGGAGAGAGCAGTACTTC,CASSMGSPGQGREQYF
TRBD1,NA,TRBJ2-1,TRBV5-4,TGTGCCAGCAGCCTTACAGGGGTGGGAGAGCAGTTCTTC,CASSLTGVGEQFF
NA,NA,TRBJ2-5,TRBV10-1,TGCGCCAGCAGTGAGTCGGCTTACGGGCGAGAGACCCAGTACTTC,CASSESAYGRETQYF
NA,NA,TRBJ1-1,TRBV28,TGTGCCAGCAGGACAGGAGAGGTCACTGAAGCTTTCTTT,CASRTGEVTEAFF
TRBD1,NA,TRBJ1-1,TRBV11-3,TGTGCCAGCAGCCTGAGGGGGCCCGCCACTGAAGCTTTCTTT,CASSLRGPATEAFF
TRBD2,NA,TRBJ2-1,TRBV6-1,TGTGCCACCGGGGGGTATGAGCAGTTCTTC,CATGGYEQFF
NA,NA,TRBJ2-1,TRBV14,TGTGCCAGCAGCCAAGATAGCACTAGCCGGCAGTTCTTC,CASSQDSTSRQFF
TRBD2,NA,TRBJ2-3,TRBV7-3,TGTGCCAGCAGCTTAAGTGGCGGGGGATCAGATACGCAGTATTTT,CASSLSGGGSDTQYF
TRBD2,NA,TRBJ2-7,TRBV11-3,TGTGCCAGCAGCTTAGGACTAGCGGGCCGCACTGACTACGAGCAGTACTTC,CASSLGLAGRTDYEQYF
TRBD1,few,TRBJ2-5,TRBV6-6,TGTGCCAGCAGTCAGGGACAGGGGGCGTTTTCCGAGACCCAGTACTTC,CASSQGQGAFSETQYF
NA,few,TRBJ2-7,TRBV7-6,TGTGCCAGCAGCCCCGGGCTTAGGGATACCTACGAGCAGTACTTC,CASSPGLRDTYEQYF
TRBD1,NA,TRBJ2-3,TRBV29-1,TGCAGCGTTGCGGGGACAGGGGCCACAGATACGCAGTATTTT,CSVAGTGATDTQYF
NA,NA,TRBJ2-7,TRBV7-2,TGTGCCAGCAGCTTAGAATTAGGGCAGTACGAGCAGTACTTC,CASSLELGQYEQYF
NA,NA,TRBJ2-5,TRBV5-6,TGTGCCAGCAGCCCTGCGATGGGACAAGAGACCCAGTACTTC,CASSPAMGQETQYF
NA,NA,TRBJ1-2,TRBV6-5,TGTGCCAGCAGTTATTGGGAGGGGTATGGCTACACCTTC,CASSYWEGYGYTF
TRBD1,NA,TRBJ1-2,TRBV19,TGTGCCAGTAGCATAGAACCGACAGGGGGAACCCCTACCCACTTATATGGCTACACCTTC,CASSIEPTGGTPTHLYGYTF
NA,NA,TRBJ1-3,TRBV29-1,TGCAGCGTTATCCGGGGGGAAAACACCATATATTTT,CSVIRGENTIYF
NA,NA,TRBJ2-5,TRBV30,TGTGCCTGGAGTACAACACCCGGGATACAAGAGACCCAGTACTTC,CAWSTTPGIQETQYF
NA,NA,TRBJ1-1,TRBV7-9,TGTGCCAGCAGTCACATCACAGAGAACACTGAAGCTTTCTTT,CASSHITENTEAFF
NA,few,TRBJ2-7,TRBV10-2,TGCGCCAGCGCCCCAGGCAGCCTTTGGGACGAGCAGTACTTC,CASAPGSLWDEQYF
NA,NA,TRBJ2-5,TRBV27,TGTGCCAGCAGTTTATTAGGAGGGATGGAGACCCAGTACTTC,CASSLLGGMETQYF